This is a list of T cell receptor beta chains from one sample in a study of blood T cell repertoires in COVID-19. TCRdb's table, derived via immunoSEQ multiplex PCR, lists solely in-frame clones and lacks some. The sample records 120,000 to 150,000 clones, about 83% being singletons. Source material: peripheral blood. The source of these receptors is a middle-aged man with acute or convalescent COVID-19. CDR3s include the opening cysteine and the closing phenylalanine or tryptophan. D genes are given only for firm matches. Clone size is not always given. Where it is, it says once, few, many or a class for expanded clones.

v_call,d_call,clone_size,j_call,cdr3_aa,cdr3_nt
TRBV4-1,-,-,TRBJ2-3,CASGLTSPDTQYF,TGCGCCAGCGGGCTCACGAGTCCGGATACGCAGTATTTT
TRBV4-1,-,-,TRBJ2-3,CASSQVAANTDTQYF,TGCGCCAGCAGCCAAGTGGCAGCGAACACAGATACGCAGTATTTT
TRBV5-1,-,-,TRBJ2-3,CASSLGLRDADTQYF,TGCGCCAGCAGTTTGGGTTTGAGGGATGCAGATACGCAGTATTTT
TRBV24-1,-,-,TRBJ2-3,CATSLADTQYF,TGTGCCACCAGTCTCGCAGATACGCAGTATTTT
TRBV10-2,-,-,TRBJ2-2,CASNKGGLNTGELFF,TGCGCCAGCAATAAAGGAGGGCTGAACACCGGGGAGCTGTTTTTT
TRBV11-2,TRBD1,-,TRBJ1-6,CASSSTGDSPLHF,TGTGCCAGCAGCTCCACAGGGGACTCACCCCTCCACTTT
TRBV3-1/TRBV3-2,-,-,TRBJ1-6,CASSPSLNSPLHF,TGTGCCAGCAGCCCGTCTTTGAATTCACCCCTCCACTTT
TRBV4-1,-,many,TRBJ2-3,CASSQGLGTASDTQYF,TGCGCCAGCAGCCAGGGGCTAGGGACTGCTTCAGATACGCAGTATTTT
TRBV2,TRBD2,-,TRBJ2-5,CASSGWVSGQQETQYF,TGTGCCAGCAGTGGGTGGGTTAGCGGGCAACAAGAGACCCAGTACTTC
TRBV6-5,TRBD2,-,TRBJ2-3,CASTPGGGRGDTQYF,TGTGCCAGCACCCCGGGAGGGGGAAGGGGGGATACGCAGTATTTT